This TCR beta chain was captured in a study of OX40 agonist ivuxolimab in advanced cancers. Findings and caveats of the study: Relative to CD4+, CD8+ T cells held more expanded clones on average. The antigens recognized by the expanded peripheral T cells, that is their antigen specificity, were not determined.

Germline V gene lookup returns CDR1 SGHTA and CDR2 FQGNSA. V lost 6 bases and J 1 base, leaving 4 bases between the germline ends. There are 11 residues in the CDR3. Note on this clone: Its antigen is unknown.

The repertoire was sequenced with immunoSEQ multiplex PCR; TCRdb's copy has only in-frame clones and lacks some. Here the sample spans about 52,000 clones, 70% to 90% being singletons. The V call is TRBV7-2, the J call TRBJ2-7; D unresolved. This clonotype was sampled from an adult with an advanced solid tumor such as melanoma, head and neck, liver or kidney cancer. The sample in question was CD4+ or CD8+ T cells sorted from blood, obtained in a trial of the OX40 agonist ivuxolimab. The CDR3 sequence is CASRLSYEQYF. For the CDR3, the DNA is TGTGCCAGCAGACTATCCTACGAGCAGTACTTC.